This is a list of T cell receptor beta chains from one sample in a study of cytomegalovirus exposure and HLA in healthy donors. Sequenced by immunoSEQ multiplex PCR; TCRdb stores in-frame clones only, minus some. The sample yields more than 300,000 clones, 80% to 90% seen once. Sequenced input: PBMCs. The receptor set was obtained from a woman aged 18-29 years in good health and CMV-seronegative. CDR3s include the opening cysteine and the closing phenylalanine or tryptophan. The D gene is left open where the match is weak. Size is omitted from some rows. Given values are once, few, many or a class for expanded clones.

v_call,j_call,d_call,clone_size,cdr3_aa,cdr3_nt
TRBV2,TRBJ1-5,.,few,CASSGDFIQPQHF,TGTGCCAGCAGTGGGGACTTCATTCAGCCCCAGCATTTT
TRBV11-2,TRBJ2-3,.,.,CASSAYPQRVASTDTQYF,TGTGCCAGCAGCGCCTACCCCCAGCGGGTCGCTAGCACAGATACGCAGTATTTT
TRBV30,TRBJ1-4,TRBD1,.,CAWTPGQLNEKLFF,TGTGCCTGGACACCGGGACAGTTAAATGAAAAACTGTTTTTT
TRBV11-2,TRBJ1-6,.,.,CASSRTNNSPLHF,TGTGCCAGCAGCCGCACAAATAATTCACCCCTCCACTTT
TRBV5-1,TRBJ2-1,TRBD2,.,CASSLSLAGYNEQFF,TGCGCCAGCAGCTTGAGTCTAGCGGGTTACAATGAGCAGTTCTTC
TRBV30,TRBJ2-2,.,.,CAWSVLGTGELFF,TGTGCCTGGAGTGTACTAGGCACCGGGGAGCTGTTTTTT
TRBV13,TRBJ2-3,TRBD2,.,CASGSGSVDTQYF,TGTGCCAGCGGTAGCGGGAGTGTAGATACGCAGTATTTT
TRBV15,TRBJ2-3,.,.,CATSRQRDLGTDTQYF,TGTGCCACCAGCAGGCAAAGGGACTTAGGCACAGATACGCAGTATTTT
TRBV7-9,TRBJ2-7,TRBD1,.,CASSLVGQGAGEQYF,TGTGCCAGCAGCTTAGTAGGACAGGGGGCTGGCGAGCAGTACTTC
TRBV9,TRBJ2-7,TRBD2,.,CASSVGLAGGSYEQYF,TGTGCCAGCAGCGTAGGGCTAGCGGGGGGATCCTACGAGCAGTACTTC
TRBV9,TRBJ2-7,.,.,CASSVSSGVIYEQYF,TGTGCCAGCAGCGTTTCCTCGGGGGTGATCTACGAGCAGTACTTC
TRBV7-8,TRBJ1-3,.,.,CASSGRGAQSGNTIYF,TGTGCCAGCAGCGGAAGAGGCGCCCAGTCTGGAAACACCATATATTTT
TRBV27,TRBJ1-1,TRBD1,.,CASSSDRGRGSTEAFF,TGTGCCAGCAGTTCCGACAGGGGTAGAGGGAGCACTGAAGCTTTCTTT
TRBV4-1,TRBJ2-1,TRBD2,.,CASSQAREAYNEQFF,TGCGCCAGCAGCCAAGCGCGGGAGGCCTACAATGAGCAGTTCTTC
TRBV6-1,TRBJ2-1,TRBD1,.,CASSNRGISYNEQFF,TGTGCCAGCAGTAACAGGGGAATCTCCTACAATGAGCAGTTCTTC
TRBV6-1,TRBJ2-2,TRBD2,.,CASSEVGAGGPNGELFF,TGTGCCAGCAGTGAAGTAGGCGCGGGAGGGCCCAACGGGGAGCTGTTTTTT
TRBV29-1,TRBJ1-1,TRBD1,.,CSAGQVYTEAFF,TGCAGCGCTGGACAGGTGTACACTGAAGCTTTCTTT
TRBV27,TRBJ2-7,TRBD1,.,CASSPDRGHPYEQYF,TGTGCCAGCAGTCCGGACAGGGGCCACCCCTACGAGCAGTACTTC
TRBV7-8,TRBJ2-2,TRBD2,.,CASSLARNAGGRTGELFF,TGTGCCAGCAGCTTAGCCAGGAATGCGGGAGGGCGGACCGGGGAGCTGTTTTTT
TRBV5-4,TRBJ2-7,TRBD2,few,CASSTGAGGSSYEQYF,TGTGCCAGCAGCACCGGAGCGGGAGGGAGCTCCTACGAGCAGTACTTC
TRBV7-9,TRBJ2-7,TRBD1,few,CASSGTTGDEQYF,TGTGCCAGCAGTGGAACGACAGGGGACGAGCAGTACTTC
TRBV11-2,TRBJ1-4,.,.,CASSQGFRATNEKLFF,TGTGCCAGCAGCCAGGGGTTTCGGGCAACTAATGAAAAACTGTTTTTT
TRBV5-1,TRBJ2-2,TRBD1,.,CASSSGTGVTGELFF,TGCGCCAGCAGCTCCGGGACAGGGGTCACCGGGGAGCTGTTTTTT
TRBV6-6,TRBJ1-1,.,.,CASSYKTGTEAFF,TGTGCCAGCAGTTACAAAACAGGAACTGAAGCTTTCTTT
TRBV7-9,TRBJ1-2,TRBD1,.,CASSSDRVGGYTF,TGTGCCAGCAGCTCAGACAGGGTCGGGGGCTACACCTTC
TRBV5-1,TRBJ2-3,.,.,CASSFGGRDTQYF,TGCGCCAGCAGCTTCGGTGGGAGAGATACGCAGTATTTT
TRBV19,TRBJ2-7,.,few,CASSFATGDYEQYF,TGTGCCAGTAGTTTCGCCACGGGAGACTACGAGCAGTACTTC
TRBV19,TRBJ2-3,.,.,CASTGFFTDTQYF,TGTGCCAGTACGGGTTTCTTCACAGATACGCAGTATTTT
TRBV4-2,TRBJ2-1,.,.,CASSQLGLYYYNEQFF,TGTGCCAGCAGCCAACTGGGGCTTTATTACTACAATGAGCAGTTCTTC
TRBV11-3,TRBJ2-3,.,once,CASSLRGTDTQYF,TGTGCCAGCAGCCTCAGGGGAACAGATACGCAGTATTTT
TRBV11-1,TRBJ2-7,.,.,CASSLQGYEQYF,TGTGCCAGCAGCTTACAGGGCTACGAGCAGTACTTC
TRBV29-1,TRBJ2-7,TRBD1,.,CSGGAGQGYEQYF,TGCAGCGGGGGTGCAGGACAGGGATACGAGCAGTACTTC
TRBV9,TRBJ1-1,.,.,CASSPRTLKNTEAFF,TGTGCCAGCAGCCCTCGGACACTCAAGAACACTGAAGCTTTCTTT
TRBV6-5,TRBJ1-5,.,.,CASKETVSNQPQHF,TGTGCCAGCAAGGAGACAGTTAGCAATCAGCCCCAGCATTTT
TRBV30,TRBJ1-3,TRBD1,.,CAFGQGRSSGNTIYF,TGTGCCTTCGGACAGGGCCGCTCCTCTGGAAACACCATATATTTT
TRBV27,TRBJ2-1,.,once,CASRQGSPYNEQFF,TGTGCCAGCAGGCAGGGTTCGCCCTACAATGAGCAGTTCTTC
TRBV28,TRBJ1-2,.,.,CASSLSFRGGGYTF,TGTGCCAGCAGTTTATCGTTTAGGGGAGGTGGCTACACCTTC
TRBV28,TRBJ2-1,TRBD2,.,CASRGGSYNEQFF,TGTGCCAGCAGGGGGGGGTCCTACAATGAGCAGTTCTTC
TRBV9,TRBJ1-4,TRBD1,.,CASSAEGQSHEKLFF,TGTGCCAGCAGCGCTGAGGGACAGAGCCATGAAAAACTGTTTTTT
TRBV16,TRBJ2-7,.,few,CASSQPGLSSYEQYF,TGTGCCAGCAGCCAGCCGGGACTTTCCTCCTACGAGCAGTACTTC
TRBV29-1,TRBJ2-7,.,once,CSVEIRPGYEQYF,TGCAGCGTTGAAATTAGACCGGGCTACGAGCAGTACTTC
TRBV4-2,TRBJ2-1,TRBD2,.,CASSQDILAGDNEQFF,TGTGCCAGCAGCCAAGATATCCTAGCGGGGGACAATGAGCAGTTCTTC
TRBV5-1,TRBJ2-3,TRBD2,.,CASSLGLAGIDTQYF,TGCGCCAGCAGCTTGGGGCTAGCGGGAATTGATACGCAGTATTTT
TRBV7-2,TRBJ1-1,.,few,CASSLREITEAFF,TGTGCCAGCAGCTTAAGAGAAATCACTGAAGCTTTCTTT
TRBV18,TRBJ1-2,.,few,CASSPPHAGINYGYTF,TGTGCCAGCTCACCACCGCACGCAGGAATTAACTATGGCTACACCTTC
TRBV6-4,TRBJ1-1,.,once,CASSRSTEMNTEAFF,TGTGCCAGCAGTAGATCGACAGAAATGAACACTGAAGCTTTCTTT
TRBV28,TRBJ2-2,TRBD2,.,CASRPDNLGTSGSYMGGELFF,TGTGCCAGCAGACCCGATAATCTCGGGACTAGCGGGAGTTATATGGGCGGGGAGCTGTTTTTT
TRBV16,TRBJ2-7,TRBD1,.,CASSQSGTGSSYEQYF,TGTGCCAGCAGCCAATCCGGGACAGGGAGCTCCTACGAGCAGTACTTC
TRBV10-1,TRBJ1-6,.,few,CASSENSRGSPLHF,TGCGCCAGCAGTGAGAATTCCAGGGGTTCACCCCTCCACTTT
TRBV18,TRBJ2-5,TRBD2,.,CASSPLGGTPQETQYF,TGTGCCAGCTCACCCCTGGGGGGGACTCCCCAAGAGACCCAGTACTTC
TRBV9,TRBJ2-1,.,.,CASSVTSGTGNEQFF,TGTGCCAGCAGCGTAACTAGCGGGACAGGGAATGAGCAGTTCTTC
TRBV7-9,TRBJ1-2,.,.,CASSLAGTRYYGYTF,TGTGCCAGCAGCTTAGCAGGCACCAGGTACTATGGCTACACCTTC
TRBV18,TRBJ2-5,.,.,CASSPGRQETQYF,TGTGCCAGCTCACCCGGACGACAGGAGACCCAGTACTTC
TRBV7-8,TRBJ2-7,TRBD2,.,CASTLTLSRELSYEQYF,TGTGCCAGCACCCTAACACTATCGCGGGAGCTCTCCTACGAGCAGTACTTC